The 14 T cell receptor beta chains below all came from one sample that was sequenced in a study of glioma-infiltrating T cells after dendritic cell vaccination. Time point specified: after dendritic cell vaccination, including at tumor progression/relapse. Here immunoSEQ multiplex PCR was the method, and the copy in TCRdb shows in-frame clones only, minus some. The sample lists 75,000 to 95,000 clones, around 87% seen once, with about 2.2% in the top ten. Sequenced material: blood, taken after dendritic cell vaccination. These receptors were taken from a human donor with glioblastoma.

The chain carries TRBV9 and TRBJ2-5; TRBD1 might be the D (5 bases). V was clipped by 3 bases and J by 5 bases, with 23 bases between them. Per germline, CDR1 SGDLS and CDR2 YYNGEE. This CDR3 spans 17 amino acids. The CDR3 sequence is CASSESGAGPLGETQYF. The CDR3 DNA reads as TGTGCCAGCAGCGAGAGTGGGGCCGGGCCCCTGGGGGAGACCCAGTACTTC.

The rearrangement links TRBV9 to TRBJ2-7; D uncertain. The CDR3 totals 13 residues. The ends were cut back, 3 bases at V and 3 bases at J, with 10 bases in the middle. CDR1 and CDR2 (germline): SGDLS, YYNGEE. CDR3 in amino acids: CASSASSVYEQYF. Written as DNA, the CDR3 is TGTGCCAGCAGCGCTTCCAGCGTCTACGAGCAGTACTTC.

This clone was observed once. V is TRBV9 and J is TRBJ2-3; no firm D call. The germline V gene has CDR1 SGDLS and CDR2 YYNGEE. Trimming took 0 bases from V and 2 from J, leaving 4 bases between them. The CDR3 spans 13 residues. CDR3 sequence reads: CASSVDITDTQYF. The CDR3 nucleotides read TGTGCCAGCAGCGTAGATATCACAGATACGCAGTATTTT.

The chain is built from TRBV18 and TRBJ1-1; possibly TRBD1 for D (5 bases). Trimming took off 5 bases at V and 0 bases at J, with 10 bases between the two ends. There are 14 residues in the CDR3. CDR1 is KGHSH and CDR2 is LQKENI in the germline V gene. The CDR3 nucleotides are TGTGCCAGCTCATCAACAGGTGTGAACACTGAAGCTTTCTTT. Amino acid sequence: CASSSTGVNTEAFF.

The chain uses TRBV9 and TRBJ2-7; D ambiguous. The ends were cut back, 0 bases at V and 6 bases at J, with 10 bases in the middle. From germline, CDR1 is SGDLS and CDR2 YYNGEE. This CDR3 is built from 13 residues. The CDR3 is CASSVDGSLEQYF. CDR3 DNA: TGTGCCAGCAGCGTAGATGGCTCGCTCGAGCAGTACTTC.

The genes are TRBV11-2 and TRBJ2-7; 9 positions agree with TRBD2. The germline gives CDR1 SGHAT, CDR2 FQNNGV. Losses at the gene ends were 2 bases for V and 2 bases for J; bases not matched to a gene: 4. The length of the CDR3 is 15 residues. CDR3 sequence reads: CASSLQAGGAYEQYF. The CDR3, as DNA: TGTGCCAGCAGCTTACAAGCGGGGGGAGCCTACGAGCAGTACTTC.

The J gene is TRBJ2-1, the V gene TRBV5-1; TRBD2 matches at 7 bases. This CDR3 contains 16 residues. V trimming: 2 bases; J trimming: 2 bases; junction bases outside the gene matches: 7. Per germline, CDR1 SGHRS and CDR2 YFSETQ. CDR3 sequence (DNA): TGCGCCAGCAGCTTCCTGAGCGGGGAAACCTACAATGAGCAGTTCTTC. This gives the protein CASSFLSGETYNEQFF.

The rearrangement uses TRBV6-6 and TRBJ2-3; D might be TRBD1 (5 bases). Trimming took 4 bases from V and 0 from J, leaving 11 bases between them. The CDR3 contains 15 residues. Looked up from germline, CDR1 is MNHNY and CDR2 is SVGAGI (reference sequence). The CDR3 region is CASSWGADSTDTQYF. The CDR3 DNA follows: TGTGCCAGCAGTTGGGGCGCCGACAGCACAGATACGCAGTATTTT.

The chain has TRBV6-1 and TRBJ1-2; tentative D call: TRBD1 (6 bases). The V and J ends lost 3 bases and 4 bases respectively, with 15 bases between them. Germline assignment: CDR1 MNHNS and CDR2 SASEGT. CDR3 length: 15 amino acids. The CDR3 DNA reads TGTGCCAGCAGTGATGGGGGCGCCTTGGTCTATGGCTACACCTTC. Encoded protein: CASSDGGALVYGYTF.

This clone was observed a single time. V usage is TRBV6-1 and J usage is TRBJ2-1, with a tentative D call TRBD2 (6 bases). V lost 8 bases, J lost 2 bases, and 13 bases lay in between. The germline CDR1 and CDR2 sequences are MNHNS and SASEGT. This CDR3 is built from 14 residues. The CDR3 DNA reads TGTGCCAGCCTGGGACTCCGGACCTACAATGAGCAGTTCTTC. It translates to CASLGLRTYNEQFF.

The chain has TRBV4-2 and TRBJ2-5; 12 positions match TRBD2. Germline V CDR1 and CDR2: LGHNA, YNFKEQ. V lost 0 bases, J lost 2 bases, and 7 bases stayed unmatched. The CDR3 consists of 18 residues. CDR3 DNA: TGTGCCAGCAGCCAAGAGGAGGGGCTAGCGGGAGGGCAAGAGACCCAGTACTTC. Translation gives CASSQEEGLAGGQETQYF.

The V gene is TRBV2, the J gene TRBJ2-2; 7 nucleotides line up with TRBD2. The germline V gene encodes CDR1 SNHLY and CDR2 FYNNEI. V was pared by 8 bases and J by 1 base, with 1 base of the junction left unmatched. The CDR3 covers 13 residues. The CDR3 sequence is CASGGGNTGELFF. The CDR3 bases are TGTGCCAGCGGGGGGGGGAACACCGGGGAGCTGTTTTTT.

The gene calls are TRBV6-9 and TRBJ2-1; D gene ambiguous. The CDR3 is made up of 15 amino acids. Germline V lookup: CDR1 MNHGY, CDR2 SVAAGI. The V end lost 2 bases, the J end lost 0 bases, and 8 bases lay between the germline ends. For the CDR3, the DNA is TGTGCCAGCAGTTATAGGCTAGACTCCTACAATGAGCAGTTCTTC. It encodes CASSYRLDSYNEQFF.

The chain joins TRBV11-2 to TRBJ1-1; D gene uncertain. The CDR3 loop spans 15 amino acids. Trimming left V 6 bases short and J 5 bases short, with 19 bases between. CDR1 SGHAT and CDR2 FQNNGV come from the germline V gene. CDR3 region: CASRPGWPLETEAFF. As DNA, the CDR3 is TGTGCCAGCAGACCCGGGTGGCCCCTCGAAACTGAAGCTTTCTTT.